Listed below are T cell receptor beta chains from one sample, sequenced in a study of blood T cell repertoires in COVID-19. Using immunoSEQ multiplex PCR, the repertoire was profiled, and TCRdb retains in-frame clones only, with some absent. This sample yields tens of thousands of clones, of which 80% to 90% are seen a single time; 5% to 8% belongs to the top ten. Sequences were obtained from peripheral blood. The receptors were sampled from a woman between 50 and 59 years old with acute or convalescent COVID-19. Each CDR3 is given with its conserved first and last residue. The D gene is left open where the match is weak. Clone size is not always given. Where it is, it says once, few, many or a class for expanded clones.

NA	NA	TRBV9	TRBJ1-1	TGTGCCAGCAGCGTAGGGTTCCAGGGCATGTTCACTGAAGCTTTCTTT	CASSVGFQGMFTEAFF
NA	NA	TRBV19	TRBJ1-1	TGTGCCAGTAGTAAACACGAAAACACTGAAGCTTTCTTT	CASSKHENTEAFF
NA	TRBD1	TRBV2	TRBJ1-6	TGTGCCGGAAGGTCGACAGGGAATTCACCCCTCCACTTT	CAGRSTGNSPLHF
NA	NA	TRBV2	TRBJ1-4	TGTGCCAGCAGTGTCGACAGGCTTATTAATGAAAAACTGTTTTTT	CASSVDRLINEKLFF
NA	NA	TRBV24-1	TRBJ2-3	TGTGCCACCAGTGATTATGGGTCGTCAGCGGATACGCAGTATTTT	CATSDYGSSADTQYF
NA	NA	TRBV13	TRBJ2-1	TGTGCCAGCAGTCACGACTCCAGCGGGTACAATGAGCAGTTCTTC	CASSHDSSGYNEQFF
NA	NA	TRBV5-4	TRBJ2-7	TGTGCCAGCAGCTTCCGGGCCACTGGGGCTTACGAGCAGTACTTC	CASSFRATGAYEQYF
NA	NA	TRBV6-2/TRBV6-3	TRBJ1-1	TGTGCCAGCAGTGTACTGGGCAGGAACACTGAAGCTTTCTTT	CASSVLGRNTEAFF
NA	TRBD1	TRBV9	TRBJ1-2	TGTGCCAGCAGCGTAGGACCGGGGGGGACAGGGATTGGGTACACCTTC	CASSVGPGGTGIGYTF
NA	NA	TRBV6-5	TRBJ1-2	TGTGCCAGCAGCGCCGGGGGGTTTCTTGGCTACACCTTC	CASSAGGFLGYTF
NA	TRBD1	TRBV30	TRBJ1-3	TGTGCCTGGAGTGTAGCCCGGACAGGGGGCTCTGGAAACACCATATATTTT	CAWSVARTGGSGNTIYF
few	NA	TRBV6-5	TRBJ1-3	TGTGCCAGCGGGGGCTATGAGGGAAACACCATATATTTT	CASGGYEGNTIYF
NA	NA	TRBV7-3	TRBJ1-2	TGTGCCAGCACCCGGGGAGTTTATGGCTACACCTTC	CASTRGVYGYTF
NA	NA	TRBV5-1	TRBJ1-5	TGCGCCAGCAGCTGGGGAGGGGGCAATCAGCCCCAGCATTTT	CASSWGGGNQPQHF
NA	NA	TRBV7-2	TRBJ2-3	TGTGCCAGCAGCTTAGATTACAGGGGCACAGATACGCAGTATTTT	CASSLDYRGTDTQYF
once	TRBD1	TRBV6-5	TRBJ1-3	TGTGCCAGCCGGACAGGGGGTTCTGGAAACACCATATATTTT	CASRTGGSGNTIYF
NA	TRBD2	TRBV15	TRBJ2-3	TGTGCCACCTTACTAGCGGGAGGTACAGATACGCAGTATTTT	CATLLAGGTDTQYF
NA	TRBD2	TRBV15	TRBJ2-7	TGTGCCACCAGCACAGGACTAGCGGGTGGCGAGCAGTACTTC	CATSTGLAGGEQYF
NA	TRBD1	TRBV18	TRBJ1-3	TGTGCCAGCTCACCGGAACAGGGGGATCCATCTGCTGGAAACACCATATATTTT	CASSPEQGDPSAGNTIYF
once	TRBD1	TRBV28	TRBJ2-4	TGTGCCAGCAGCTCTACAGGGGGCCTAGCCAAAAACATTCAGTACTTC	CASSSTGGLAKNIQYF
few	NA	TRBV6-6	TRBJ1-3	TGTGCCAGCAGTTATCTGTCCGGGGGCACCATATATTTT	CASSYLSGGTIYF
NA	NA	TRBV28	TRBJ1-1	TGTGCCAGCAGCAGTCCGATGAACACTGAAGCTTTCTTT	CASSSPMNTEAFF
once	NA	TRBV5-1	TRBJ1-3	TGCGCCAGCAGCTTGGGTACTCTAACTGGAAACACCATATATTTT	CASSLGTLTGNTIYF
NA	NA	TRBV28	TRBJ1-2	TGTGCCAGCCAGGATCTCTTGGGCTACACCTTC	CASQDLLGYTF
NA	TRBD1	TRBV5-1	TRBJ2-7	TGCGCCAGCAGCAGCTCCAGGGGGCACGGCTACGAGCAGTACTTC	CASSSSRGHGYEQYF
NA	NA	TRBV6-5	TRBJ1-6	TGTGCCAGCAGTTTTAGCAATTCACCCCTCCACTTT	CASSFSNSPLHF
NA	NA	TRBV30	TRBJ2-1	TGTGCCTGTACTAAGGAGGACGTGAATGAGCAGTTCTTC	CACTKEDVNEQFF
NA	NA	TRBV5-8	TRBJ1-1	TGTGCCAGCAGCTGGATGACAGAAGGTACTGAAGCTTTCTTT	CASSWMTEGTEAFF
NA	TRBD1	TRBV5-6	TRBJ1-2	TGTGCCACCAGGACAGGGGGCGAGTTGGGAGGCTACACCTTC	CATRTGGELGGYTF
NA	TRBD1	TRBV3-1/TRBV3-2	TRBJ2-7	TGTGCCAGCAGCTTTAGACAGGGTGGTAACGAGCAGTACTTC	CASSFRQGGNEQYF
NA	TRBD1	TRBV14	TRBJ1-6	TGTGCCAGCAGCCCTTACCGACAGGGGAACGATCGATCACCCCTCCACTTT	CASSPYRQGNDRSPLHF
NA	TRBD1	TRBV28	TRBJ2-5	TGTGCCAGCAGCCCCGGGACAGGGGTAGAGACCCAGTACTTC	CASSPGTGVETQYF
NA	TRBD1	TRBV19	TRBJ1-5	TGTGCCAGCAGTGACAGGGGTGGCAATCAGCCCCAGCATTTT	CASSDRGGNQPQHF
NA	NA	TRBV3-1/TRBV3-2	TRBJ1-6	TGTGCCAGCAGCCTCCGACAGGCACATTATAATTCACCCCTCCACTTT	CASSLRQAHYNSPLHF
NA	TRBD1	TRBV6-1	TRBJ1-2	TGTGCCAGCAGTGAAGGATGGGGACAGGTCTATGGCTACACCTTC	CASSEGWGQVYGYTF
NA	NA	TRBV9	TRBJ1-6	TGTGCCAGCAGCCCCCAGACAGCCATCGGGGGATCACCCCTCCACTTT	CASSPQTAIGGSPLHF
NA	NA	TRBV19	TRBJ1-1	TGTGCCAGTACCACAGGGTTTGGCACTGAAGCTTTCTTT	CASTTGFGTEAFF
NA	NA	TRBV18	TRBJ1-5	TGTGCCAGCTCACCAAGGGGTAGCAATCAGCCCCAGCATTTT	CASSPRGSNQPQHF
NA	NA	TRBV5-4	TRBJ1-1	TGTGCCAGCAGCACAACGACGACAGGCCTCGCTGAAGCTTTCTTT	CASSTTTTGLAEAFF
NA	TRBD1	TRBV6-6	TRBJ2-4	TGTGCCAGCAGACCGCAGGGACAGGGGAATAAAAACATTCAGTACTTC	CASRPQGQGNKNIQYF
NA	TRBD1	TRBV19	TRBJ2-7	TGTGCCAGTAGTCCCAGGGGGCTCTACGAGCAGTACTTC	CASSPRGLYEQYF
NA	NA	TRBV6-6	TRBJ2-2	TGTGCCAGCAGCCCTTGGCTGGGGGGAGGGGAGCTGTTTTTT	CASSPWLGGGELFF
few	NA	TRBV6-1	TRBJ2-7	TGTGCCAGCAGTGAGGGGCAGGGGAGTTACGAGCAGTACTTC	CASSEGQGSYEQYF
NA	TRBD2	TRBV27	TRBJ2-1	TGTGCCAGCAGTTTATGGGCGGGAGGACCTGGGAATGAGCAGTTCTTC	CASSLWAGGPGNEQFF
NA	NA	TRBV6-5	TRBJ2-7	TGTGCCAGCAGTTACTCGTGGCAGGGGAGCTCCTACGAGCAGTACTTC	CASSYSWQGSSYEQYF
NA	TRBD1	TRBV30	TRBJ1-2	TGTGCCTGGAGTGCCTTAAGACAGGGGGCGAGTGGCTACACCTTC	CAWSALRQGASGYTF
few	NA	TRBV21-1	TRBJ1-2	TGTGCCAGCAGCAAAGGCTATCGGGGGGGCTTCTTTGTAGGGACCTTC	CASSKGYRGGFFVGTF
NA	NA	TRBV5-4	TRBJ2-2	TGTGCCAGCAGTCTCGACAGGATGAACACCGGGGAGCTGTTTTTT	CASSLDRMNTGELFF
NA	TRBD1	TRBV2	TRBJ2-5	TGTGCCAGCAGGGAACAGACAGGGGCCCAAGAGACCCAGTACTTC	CASREQTGAQETQYF
NA	NA	TRBV11-2	TRBJ2-7	TGTGCCAGCAGCTTAGGCAGATACGAGCAGTACTTC	CASSLGRYEQYF
once	TRBD1	TRBV30	TRBJ2-7	TGTGCCTGGAGTGGAGGGACAGGGGGATCCTACGAGCAGTACTTC	CAWSGGTGGSYEQYF
NA	TRBD1	TRBV7-9	TRBJ1-1	TGTGCCAGCAGCTTAGGTACAGGGGGCGTAACTGAAGCTTTCTTT	CASSLGTGGVTEAFF
NA	TRBD1	TRBV2	TRBJ1-5	TGTGCCAGCAGTGGACAGGGACTAGTCAATCAGCCCCAGCATTTT	CASSGQGLVNQPQHF
NA	NA	TRBV5-4	TRBJ1-2	TGTGCCAGCAGCTTACAGGACAACTATGGCTACACCTTC	CASSLQDNYGYTF
NA	TRBD2	TRBV9	TRBJ2-1	TGTGCCAGCAGCCCAACCGGGACTAGCGTATACAATGAGCAGTTCTTC	CASSPTGTSVYNEQFF